The rows below give T cell receptor beta chains drawn from one sample of a study of blood T cell repertoires in COVID-19. TCRdb's copy holds only in-frame clones and misses some; the assay was immunoSEQ multiplex PCR. The sample yields a few hundred thousand clones, 86% seen once. The sequenced material came from PBMCs or T cells enriched from blood (not recorded which). The receptors derive from a man aged 25 to 40 who had recovered from COVID-19. CDR3s include the opening cysteine and the closing phenylalanine or tryptophan. The D gene is left open where the match is weak. Where a row states a size, it is once, few, many or the class of an expanded clone; other rows omit it.

j_gene: TRBJ2-7; d_gene: TRBD2; v_gene: TRBV19; abundance: .; CDR3aa: CASSPPLAGINEQYF; CDR3nt: TGTGCCAGTAGTCCCCCCCTAGCGGGGATCAACGAGCAGTACTTC
j_gene: TRBJ2-7; d_gene: TRBD2; v_gene: TRBV7-2; abundance: .; CDR3aa: CASSHPAGGSSEQYF; CDR3nt: TGTGCCAGCAGTCACCCTGCTGGCGGGAGTTCCGAGCAGTACTTC
j_gene: TRBJ2-7; d_gene: .; v_gene: TRBV14; abundance: .; CDR3aa: CASSQGRGLAGGSYEQYF; CDR3nt: TGTGCCAGCAGCCAGGGAAGGGGGCTAGCGGGCGGCTCCTACGAGCAGTACTTC
j_gene: TRBJ1-6; d_gene: TRBD1; v_gene: TRBV6-5; abundance: few; CDR3aa: CASSQTGGSPLHF; CDR3nt: TGTGCCAGCAGTCAGACAGGGGGATCACCCCTCCACTTT
j_gene: TRBJ1-4; d_gene: TRBD1; v_gene: TRBV25-1; abundance: .; CDR3aa: CASSEPGQAWEKLFF; CDR3nt: TGTGCCAGCAGTGAACCGGGACAGGCATGGGAAAAACTGTTTTTT
j_gene: TRBJ2-7; d_gene: .; v_gene: TRBV2; abundance: .; CDR3aa: CASRKRGISSYEQYF; CDR3nt: TGTGCCAGCAGGAAAAGAGGGATAAGCTCCTACGAGCAGTACTTC
j_gene: TRBJ2-2; d_gene: .; v_gene: TRBV4-1; abundance: .; CDR3aa: CASSQGFQVSYTGELFF; CDR3nt: .
j_gene: TRBJ1-3; d_gene: .; v_gene: TRBV19; abundance: .; CDR3aa: CASADRSSGNTIYF; CDR3nt: TGTGCCAGCGCCGACAGGAGCTCTGGAAACACCATATATTTT
j_gene: TRBJ1-2; d_gene: TRBD1; v_gene: TRBV10-1; abundance: .; CDR3aa: CASGDRLDPYGYTF; CDR3nt: TGCGCCAGCGGGGACAGACTAGACCCCTATGGCTACACCTTC
j_gene: TRBJ1-1; d_gene: .; v_gene: TRBV6-5; abundance: .; CDR3aa: CASSPLRLNTEAFF; CDR3nt: TGTGCCAGCAGTCCGCTCCGGTTGAACACTGAAGCTTTCTTT
j_gene: TRBJ2-5; d_gene: .; v_gene: TRBV4-1; abundance: .; CDR3aa: CASSQDVRQETQYF; CDR3nt: TGCGCCAGCAGCCAAGATGTGCGGCAAGAGACCCAGTACTTC
j_gene: TRBJ1-6; d_gene: .; v_gene: TRBV21-1; abundance: .; CDR3aa: CASSNSGSSYNSPLHF; CDR3nt: TGTGCCAGCAGCAATAGTGGGAGCTCCTATAATTCACCCCTCCACTTT